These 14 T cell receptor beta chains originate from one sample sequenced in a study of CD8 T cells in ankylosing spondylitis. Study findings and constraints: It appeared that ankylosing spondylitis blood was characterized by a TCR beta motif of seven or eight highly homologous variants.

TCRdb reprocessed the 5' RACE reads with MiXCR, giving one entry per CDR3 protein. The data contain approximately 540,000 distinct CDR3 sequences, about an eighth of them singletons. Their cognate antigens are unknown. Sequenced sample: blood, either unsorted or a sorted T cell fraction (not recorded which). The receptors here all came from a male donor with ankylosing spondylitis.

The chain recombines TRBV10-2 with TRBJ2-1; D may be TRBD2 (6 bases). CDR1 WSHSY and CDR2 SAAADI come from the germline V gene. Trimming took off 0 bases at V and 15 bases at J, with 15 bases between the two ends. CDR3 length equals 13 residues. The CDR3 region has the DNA TGCGCCAGCAGTGAGTCACTAGCCCCGAGGAGGTTCTTC. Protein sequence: CASSESLAPRRFF.

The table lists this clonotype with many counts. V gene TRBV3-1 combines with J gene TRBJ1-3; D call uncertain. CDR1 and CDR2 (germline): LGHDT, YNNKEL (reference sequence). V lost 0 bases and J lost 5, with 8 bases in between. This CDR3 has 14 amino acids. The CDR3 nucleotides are TGTGCCAGCAGCCAAGATCTGACGCGAAACACCATATATTTT. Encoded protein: CASSQDLTRNTIYF.

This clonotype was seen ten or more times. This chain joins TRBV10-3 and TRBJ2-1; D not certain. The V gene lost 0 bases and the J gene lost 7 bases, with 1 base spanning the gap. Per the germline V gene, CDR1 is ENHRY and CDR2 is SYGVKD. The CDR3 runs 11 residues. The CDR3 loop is CAISESNEQFF. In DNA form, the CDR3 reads TGTGCCATCAGTGAGTCTAATGAGCAGTTCTTC.

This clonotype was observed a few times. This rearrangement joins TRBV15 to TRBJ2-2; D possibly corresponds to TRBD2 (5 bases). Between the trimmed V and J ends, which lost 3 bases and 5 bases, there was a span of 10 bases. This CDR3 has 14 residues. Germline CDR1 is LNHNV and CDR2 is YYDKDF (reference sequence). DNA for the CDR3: TGTGCCACCAGCAGGGCCTCGGGGACCGGGGAGCTGTTTTTT. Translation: CATSRASGTGELFF.

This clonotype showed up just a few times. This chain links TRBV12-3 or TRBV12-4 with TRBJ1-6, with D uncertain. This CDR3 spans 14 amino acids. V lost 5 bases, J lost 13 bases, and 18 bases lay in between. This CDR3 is CASSPGSRYNPLHF. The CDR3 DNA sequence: TGTGCCAGCAGTCCCGGTAGCCGATACAACCCCCTCCACTTT.

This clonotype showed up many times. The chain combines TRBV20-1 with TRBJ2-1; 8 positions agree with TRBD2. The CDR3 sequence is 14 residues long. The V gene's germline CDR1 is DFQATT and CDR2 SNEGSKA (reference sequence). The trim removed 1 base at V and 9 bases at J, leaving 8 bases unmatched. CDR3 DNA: TGCAGTGCTAGAGTTTCGGGAGGGAGGATTGAGCAGTTCTTC. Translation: CSARVSGGRIEQFF.

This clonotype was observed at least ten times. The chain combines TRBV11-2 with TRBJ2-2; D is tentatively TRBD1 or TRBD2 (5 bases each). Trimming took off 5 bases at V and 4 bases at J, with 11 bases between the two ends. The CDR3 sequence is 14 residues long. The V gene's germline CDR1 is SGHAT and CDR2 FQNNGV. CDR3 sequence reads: CASSLRAGTGELFF. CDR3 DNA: TGTGCCAGCAGCCTCAGGGCGGGCACCGGGGAGCTGTTTTTT.

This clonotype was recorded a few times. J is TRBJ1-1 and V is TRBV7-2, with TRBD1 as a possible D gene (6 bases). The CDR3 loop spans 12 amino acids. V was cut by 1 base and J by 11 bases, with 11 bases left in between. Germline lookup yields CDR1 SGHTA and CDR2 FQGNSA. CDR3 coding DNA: TGTGCCAGCAGCTTAGAGGACAGTAGGGCTTTCTTT. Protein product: CASSLEDSRAFF.

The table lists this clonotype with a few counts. The CDR3 sequence is CASSPGLVNGYTF. For the CDR3, the DNA is TGTGCCAGCAGTCCTGGACTAGTGAATGGCTACACCTTC. The chain links TRBV6-2 or TRBV6-3 to TRBJ1-2; D uncertain. V was cut by 5 bases and J by 6 bases, with 13 bases left in between. The CDR3 contains 13 residues. Germline CDR1 is MNHEY and CDR2 is SVGEGT.

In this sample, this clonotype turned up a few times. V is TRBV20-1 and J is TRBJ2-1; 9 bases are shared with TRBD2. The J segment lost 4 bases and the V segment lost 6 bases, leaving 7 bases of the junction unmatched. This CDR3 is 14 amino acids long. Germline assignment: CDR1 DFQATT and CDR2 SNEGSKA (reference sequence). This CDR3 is CSAPGLAGYNEQFF. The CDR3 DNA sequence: TGCAGTGCCCCGGGACTAGCAGGATACAATGAGCAGTTCTTC.

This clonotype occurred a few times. The CDR3 reads CASSLTGLREKLFF. CDR3 coding DNA: TGTGCCAGCAGCTTAACAGGGTTGAGAGAAAAACTGTTTTTT. The chain uses TRBV7-9 and TRBJ1-4; D may be TRBD1 (6 bases). The V end lost 2 bases, the J end lost 8 bases, and 12 bases lay between the germline ends. Germline CDR1 reads SEHNR; CDR2 reads FQNEAQ (reference sequence). There are 14 residues in the CDR3.

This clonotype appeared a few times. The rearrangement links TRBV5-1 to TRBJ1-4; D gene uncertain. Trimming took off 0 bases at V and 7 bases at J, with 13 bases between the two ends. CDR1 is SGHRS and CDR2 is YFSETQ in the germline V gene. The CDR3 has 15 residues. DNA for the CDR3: TGCGCCAGCAGCTTGGTGGGGAGCATCTCTGAAAAACTGTTTTTT. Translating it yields CASSLVGSISEKLFF. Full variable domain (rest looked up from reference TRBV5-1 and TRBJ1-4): KAGVTQTPRYLIKTRGQQVTLSCSPISGHRSVSWYQQTPGQGLQFLFEYFSETQRNKGNFPGRFSGRQFSNSRSEMNVSTLELGDSALYLCASSLVGSISEKLFFGSGTQLSVL.

The DNA for the CDR3 is TGTGCCAGCACCCCCCCGCTAGCGGGAGCCTACAATGAGCAGTTCTTC. Translation: CASTPPLAGAYNEQFF. The chain combines TRBV7-8 with TRBJ2-1; 10 bases map to TRBD2. Germline V gene data show CDR1 as SGHVS and CDR2 as FQNEAQ. V was clipped by 7 bases and J by 2 bases; unmatched bases: 8. This CDR3 spans 16 amino acids.

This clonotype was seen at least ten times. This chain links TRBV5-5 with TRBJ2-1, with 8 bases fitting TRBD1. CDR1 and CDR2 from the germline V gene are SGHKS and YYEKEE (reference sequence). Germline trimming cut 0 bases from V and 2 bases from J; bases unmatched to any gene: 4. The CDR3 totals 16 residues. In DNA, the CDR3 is TGTGCCAGCAGCTTGGATGGGACAGGACCCTACAATGAGCAGTTCTTC. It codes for CASSLDGTGPYNEQFF.